This T cell receptor (beta chain) was observed in a study of cytomegalovirus exposure and HLA in healthy donors. Findings of the study overall: Rare TCR sequences predominated, though certain public TCRs were found in many donors. Cytomegalovirus association was assigned to under 200 TCR beta chains.

Worth noting for this clone: Its matching antigen is unknown.

V was cut by 5 bases and J by 7 bases, with 15 bases left in between. The CDR3 runs 14 residues. Germline V CDR1 and CDR2: SNHLY, FYNNEI. It was the approximately 120-subject validation cohort, separate from the roughly 700-subject first cohort, to which the donors belonged. The repertoire was sequenced with immunoSEQ multiplex PCR; TCRdb's copy has only in-frame clones and lacks some. The repertoire consists of some 160,000 clones, with roughly 91% occurring once and the leading ten covering 2.5% to 3.5%. The chain combines TRBV2 with TRBJ2-4; no definite D call. The TCR comes from a young man in good health and CMV-seronegative. The source material was PBMCs. CDR3 in DNA: TGTGCCAGCAGTAAGCCCCCACGGCGGAACATTCAGTACTTC. As protein: CASSKPPRRNIQYF.